The 29 T cell receptor beta chains presented below share a single source sample, sequenced in a study of Ad26.COV2.S vaccination and SARS-CoV-2 variants. Treatment: over 15 received Ad26.COV2.S at low or high dose, single or two shots; several received placebo; per-sample allocation not given. Samples were taken on day 63 after the first vaccine or placebo injection. The repertoire was sequenced with immunoSEQ multiplex PCR; TCRdb's copy has only in-frame clones and lacks some. The sample shows roughly 400,000 clones, around 93% of them seen only once. The input for sequencing was peripheral blood, taken in a trial of Ad26.COV2.S vaccine versus placebo. These receptors originate from a person aged 18 to 65 who received the Ad26.COV2.S COVID-19 vaccine or a placebo.

The chain has TRBV12-3 or TRBV12-4 and TRBJ2-1; D may be TRBD2 (5 bases). V lost 5 bases and J 1 base, leaving 6 bases between the germline ends. The length of the CDR3 is 13 residues. In DNA form, the CDR3 reads TGTGCCAGCAGTCCGGGATCCTACAATGAGCAGTTCTTC. Its protein is CASSPGSYNEQFF.

The chain couples TRBV18 to TRBJ1-2, with D perhaps TRBD1 (5 bases). This CDR3 region has 15 residues. V lost 5 bases and J lost 0, with 13 bases in between. CDR1 and CDR2 (germline): KGHSH, LQKENI. The CDR3 sequence: CASSTDREPNYGYTF. CDR3 sequence (DNA): TGTGCCAGCTCAACCGACAGAGAACCTAACTATGGCTACACCTTC. The variable domain in full, completed from reference TRBV18 and TRBJ1-2, reads NAGVMQNPRHLVRRRGQEARLRCSPMKGHSHVYWYRQLPEEGLKFMVYLQKENIIDESGMPKERFSAEFPKEGPSILRIQQVVRGDSAAYFCASSTDREPNYGYTFGSGTRLTVV.

This chain links TRBV1 with TRBJ2-5. TRBV1 has pseudogene status. This CDR3 has 14 residues. The CDR3 loop is CTSSQEGGSATQYF. The DNA for the CDR3 is TGCACCAGCAGCCAAGAGGGCGGTTCGGCGACCCAGTACTTC.

CDR3 in amino acids: CASSGGPQGAGQYF. For the CDR3, the DNA is TGTGCCAGCAGCGGGGGGCCCCAGGGGGCCGGGCAGTACTTC. The chain combines TRBV5-6 with TRBJ2-7, with 8 bases fitting TRBD1. Trimming removed 4 bases from V and 9 bases from J; junction bases left unmatched: 12. Germline values: CDR1 SGHDT, CDR2 YYEEEE. This CDR3 has 14 residues.

The chain carries TRBV19 and TRBJ1-2, with TRBD1 matching over 7 bases. V dropped 6 bases and J dropped 5; count of bases not matched to a gene: 15. The germline V gene has CDR1 LNHDA and CDR2 SQIVND (reference sequence). This CDR3 spans 16 amino acids. CDR3 protein: CASSAQRGTANYGYTF. The DNA of the CDR3 is TGTGCCAGTAGCGCCCAACGGGGGACAGCCAATTATGGCTACACCTTC.

The chain uses TRBV18 and TRBJ1-1; D is undetermined. CDR3 length: 15 residues. V lost 4 bases, J lost 3 bases, and 15 bases lay in between. CDR1 and CDR2 (germline): KGHSH, LQKENI. In DNA form, the CDR3 reads TGTGCCAGCTCACTCTCACTCACGAAGGACACTGAAGCTTTCTTT. Residues: CASSLSLTKDTEAFF.

The chain is built from TRBV5-4 and TRBJ1-2; a possible D gene is TRBD1 (6 bases). V lost 4 bases and J lost 4, with 14 bases in between. This CDR3 is 14 amino acids long. CDR1 and CDR2 from the germline V gene are SGHNT and YYREEE (reference sequence). CDR3 protein: CASSGPGQLYGYTF. CDR3 DNA sequence: TGTGCCAGCAGCGGCCCCGGACAGCTCTATGGCTACACCTTC.

This chain links TRBV19 with TRBJ1-6, with D maybe TRBD1 (5 bases). V was pared by 2 bases and J by 9 bases, with 17 bases between. The length of the CDR3 is 16 residues. Germline V CDR1 and CDR2: LNHDA, SQIVND (reference sequence). CDR3 in amino acids: CASSIWAQRGASPLHF. The CDR3 coding sequence is TGTGCCAGTAGTATATGGGCGCAGAGGGGCGCTTCACCCCTCCACTTT.

The genes are TRBV10-3 and TRBJ1-3; tentatively, D is TRBD1 (5 bases). Germline V CDR1 and CDR2: ENHRY, SYGVKD. CDR3 length: 16 amino acids. The V end lost 2 bases, the J end lost 4 bases, and 15 bases lay between the germline ends. CDR3 loop: CAISEPQGNGGNTIYF. DNA for the CDR3: TGTGCCATCAGTGAGCCCCAGGGAAACGGAGGAAACACCATATATTTT.

A single count supports this clone. The chain recombines TRBV19 with TRBJ2-3, with D uncertain. The germline V gene encodes CDR1 LNHDA and CDR2 SQIVND (reference sequence). The CDR3 runs to 11 residues. V gave up 4 bases and J gave up 6 bases, with 5 bases separating them. CDR3 in amino acids: CASSTSDTQYF. In DNA form, the CDR3 reads TGTGCCAGTAGTACCTCGGATACGCAGTATTTT.

The chain uses TRBV5-6 and TRBJ1-4; D call uncertain. Trimming took 2 bases from V and 4 from J, leaving 9 bases between them. This CDR3 has 14 residues. In germline, CDR1 is SGHDT, CDR2 YYEEEE. The CDR3 DNA reads as TGTGCCAGCAGCTTATTTGGATATAATGAAAAACTGTTTTTT. It codes for CASSLFGYNEKLFF.

The V call is TRBV9, the J call TRBJ2-7; 11 bases fit TRBD1. CDR1 and CDR2 from the germline V gene are SGDLS and YYNGEE. The CDR3 covers 14 residues. Germline trimming cut 4 bases from V and 4 bases from J; bases unmatched to any gene: 4. This CDR3 reads CASSYGTGGYEQYF. In nucleotides, the CDR3 is TGTGCCAGCAGCTACGGGACAGGGGGATACGAGCAGTACTTC.

V gene TRBV5-1 combines with J gene TRBJ2-7, with a possible D match to TRBD2 (6 bases). The V end lost 3 bases, the J end lost 0 bases, and 13 bases lay between the germline ends. The CDR3 consists of 15 residues. Per the germline V gene, CDR1 is SGHRS and CDR2 is YFSETQ. CDR3 nucleotides: TGCGCCAGCAGCTGGGGAAGGACTACCTCCTACGAGCAGTACTTC. Residues: CASSWGRTTSYEQYF.

The V and J genes are TRBV5-6 and TRBJ2-7, with D maybe TRBD2 (7 bases). CDR3 length: 16 amino acids. Looked up from germline, CDR1 is SGHDT and CDR2 is YYEEEE. Trimming removed 2 bases at V and 1 base at J, with 16 bases between. The CDR3 reads CASSFLGGAESYEQYF. CDR3 sequence (DNA): TGTGCCAGCAGCTTTCTTGGGGGGGCCGAATCCTACGAGCAGTACTTC.

This clone was detected once. V usage is TRBV7-2 and J usage is TRBJ1-6; D ambiguous. With 6 bases removed from V and 5 bases from J, the gap between germline ends came to 14 bases. CDR3 length: 15 residues. The germline V gene has CDR1 SGHTA and CDR2 FQGNSA. The CDR3 reads CASSLGGGDNSPLHF. As DNA, the CDR3 is TGTGCCAGCAGTCTCGGCGGCGGGGATAATTCACCCCTCCACTTT.

The V call is TRBV5-1, the J call TRBJ1-2; D is perhaps TRBD1 (5 bases). This CDR3 region has 16 residues. Germline-derived CDR1 and CDR2 are SGHRS and YFSETQ. Trimming removed 3 bases from V and 0 bases from J, with 15 bases in between. The CDR3 region is CASSWDGLAANYGYTF. The CDR3 nucleotides are TGCGCCAGCAGCTGGGACGGACTGGCGGCTAACTATGGCTACACCTTC.

DNA of the CDR3: TGTGCCAGCAGTTTATCCACTAGAAAGGGGACCCAGTACTTC. It specifies CASSLSTRKGTQYF. The V and J genes are TRBV28 and TRBJ2-5, with D possibly matching TRBD2 (5 bases). Deletions cut 1 base from V and 7 bases from J, with 13 bases between. The CDR3 is 14 amino acids. Germline V gene sequence: CDR1 MDHEN, CDR2 SYDVKM.

The V gene is TRBV5-1, the J gene TRBJ2-5; 7 nucleotides line up with TRBD1. V trimming: 2 bases; J trimming: 2 bases; junction bases outside the gene matches: 6. This CDR3 region has 15 residues. Per germline, CDR1 SGHRS and CDR2 YFSETQ. CDR3 sequence: CASSLATGPQETQYF. The CDR3 nucleotides read TGCGCCAGCAGCTTAGCGACAGGGCCTCAAGAGACCCAGTACTTC. Complete variable domain (other parts from reference TRBV5-1 and TRBJ2-5): KAGVTQTPRYLIKTRGQQVTLSCSPISGHRSVSWYQQTPGQGLQFLFEYFSETQRNKGNFPGRFSGRQFSNSRSEMNVSTLELGDSALYLCASSLATGPQETQYFGPGTRLLVL.

This clone was seen only a few times. The chain links TRBV6-2 or TRBV6-3 to TRBJ1-1, with D uncertain. Germline CDR1 and CDR2: MNHEY and SVGEGT. V lost 0 bases and J 1 base, leaving 9 bases between the germline ends. The CDR3 contains 15 residues. CDR3 sequence (DNA): TGTGCCAGCAGTTACTCTCTCGAGGGGAACACTGAAGCTTTCTTT. Amino acids: CASSYSLEGNTEAFF.

The V gene is TRBV10-1, the J gene TRBJ2-3, with 9 nucleotides matching TRBD2. Unmatched junction bases numbered 8, after V lost 4 bases and J lost 0 bases. Germline V lookup: CDR1 WNHNN, CDR2 SYGVQD (reference sequence). This CDR3 contains 17 residues. CDR3 residues: CASSGLAVHTSTDTQYF. CDR3 nucleotide sequence: TGCGCCAGCAGTGGACTAGCGGTACATACTAGCACAGATACGCAGTATTTT.

The rearrangement joins TRBV24-1 to TRBJ2-1, with no clear D. Trimming shortened V by 5 bases and J by 2 bases, and 6 bases separated the two germline ends. Germline CDR1 and CDR2: KGHDR and SFDVKD. The CDR3 length is 13 residues. The chain's CDR3 is CATSVTPYNEQFF. As DNA, the CDR3 is TGTGCCACCAGTGTTACACCCTACAATGAGCAGTTCTTC.

The J gene is TRBJ2-1, the V gene TRBV30; 9 nucleotides agree with TRBD2. CDR3 length equals 15 residues. Germline CDR1 and CDR2: GTSNPN and SVGIG (reference sequence). Germline trimming cut 0 bases from V and 7 bases from J; bases unmatched to any gene: 7. CDR3 residues: CAWSVAGGLFNEQFF. The CDR3 DNA sequence: TGTGCCTGGAGTGTGGCGGGGGGGCTGTTTAATGAGCAGTTCTTC.

The J gene is TRBJ1-4, the V gene TRBV4-3, with D possibly being TRBD1 (6 bases). Looked up from germline, CDR1 is LGHNA and CDR2 is YSLEER. The germline V and J ends were trimmed by 0 bases and 5 bases, with 16 bases remaining between them. CDR3 size: 17 residues. In nucleotides, the CDR3 is TGCGCCAGCAGCCAAGAGGGGAACAGGGTGGTGAATGAAAAACTGTTTTTT. As protein: CASSQEGNRVVNEKLFF.

The J gene is TRBJ2-1, the V gene TRBV18, with D possibly TRBD2 on 6 matching bases. V was shortened by 3 bases and J by 10 bases, with 13 bases between the two germline ends. Germline V gene lookup returns CDR1 KGHSH and CDR2 LQKENI. The CDR3 totals 13 residues. CDR3: CASSPGRIQEQFF. The CDR3 coding sequence is TGTGCCAGCTCACCTGGGAGGATCCAGGAGCAGTTCTTC.

J is TRBJ1-6 and V is TRBV9, with a tentative D call TRBD1 (5 bases). With 0 bases removed from V and 9 bases from J, the gap between germline ends came to 13 bases. The CDR3 loop spans 15 amino acids. CDR1 is SGDLS and CDR2 is YYNGEE in the germline V gene. CDR3 DNA sequence: TGTGCCAGCAGCGTAGGGGATACAGGCCGTTCACCCCTCCACTTT. Translating gives CASSVGDTGRSPLHF.

The chain employs TRBV2 and TRBJ1-6; 7 bases agree with TRBD1. There are 14 residues in the CDR3. V was clipped by 3 bases and J by 6 bases; unmatched bases: 2. Germline V gene data show CDR1 as SNHLY and CDR2 as FYNNEI. In DNA, the CDR3 is TGTGCCAGCAGTGAGGGGACAGTTAATTCACCCCTCCACTTT. This sequence encodes CASSEGTVNSPLHF.

The sample holds one count of this clone. This chain links TRBV14 with TRBJ2-3; D not resolved. CDR1 and CDR2 from the germline V gene are SGHDN and FVKESK. This CDR3 contains 15 residues. The ends were cut back, 4 bases at V and 0 bases at J, with 11 bases in the middle. The CDR3, as DNA: TGTGCCAGCAGCCCCAGACGGACGAGCACAGATACGCAGTATTTT. This encodes CASSPRRTSTDTQYF.

The genes are TRBV28 and TRBJ2-1; possibly TRBD1 or TRBD2 for D (6 bases each). CDR1 is MDHEN, CDR2 SYDVKM, per germline. The V end was cut by 3 bases, the J end by 10 bases, with 13 bases between. The CDR3 consists of 13 residues. CDR3 nucleotide sequence: TGTGCCAGCAGTTTGTATCGGGGGCGCGAGCAGTTCTTC. Amino acid sequence: CASSLYRGREQFF. Full variable domain (rest looked up from reference TRBV28 and TRBJ2-1): DVKVTQSSRYLVKRTGEKVFLECVQDMDHENMFWYRQDPGLGLRLIYFSYDVKMKEKGDIPEGYSVSREKKERFSLILESASTNQTSMYLCASSLYRGREQFFGPGTRLTVL.

The CDR3 spells CSAGQGAREQFF. The DNA of the CDR3 is TGCAGCGCGGGACAGGGGGCGCGTGAGCAGTTCTTC. V is TRBV29-1 and J is TRBJ2-1; 12 positions match TRBD1. V lost 7 bases to trimming and J lost 9 bases; unmatched junction nucleotides: 4. CDR1 is SQVTM and CDR2 is ANQGSEA in the germline V gene. The CDR3 is made up of 12 amino acids.